The clone carrying this TCR beta chain was recorded at least ten times. By 5'RACE template switching, TCR cDNA was produced, with a universal primer site and UMIs added in the process. Using its own MiXCR run on the 5' RACE reads, TCRdb lists one record per CDR3 protein. The repertoire includes around 88,000 distinct CDR3 sequences, less than 15% of them detected once, and around 25% sits in the top ten. The sample comes from a study of T cells after yellow fever vaccination. Study-wide results and limits: Overlap between CD4 and CD8 compartments was detected for a small share of clonotypes.

CDR1 SGHTA and CDR2 FQGNSA come from the germline V gene. This CDR3 has 13 residues. The V end lost 1 base, the J end lost 3 bases, and 5 bases lay between the germline ends. This chain joins TRBV7-2 and TRBJ2-3, with no clear D. The TCR sequence derives from a man aged 18 to 29 who received the YFV17D yellow fever vaccine. The sequences come from CD8+ T cells not binding an NS4B(214-222) dextramer, sorted from PBMCs, collected approximately 22 days after the first yellow fever vaccination. The CDR3 DNA reads as TGTGCCAGCAGCTTAGACTCGACAGATACGCAGTATTTT. This encodes CASSLDSTDTQYF.